This TCR beta chain was documented in a study of blood T cell repertoires in COVID-19. This clone was seen just once. Original processing methods: Reference gene primer amplification yielded estimated nucleated cell counts. Some clones are missing from TCRdb's copy, which holds only in-frame ones; the method was immunoSEQ multiplex PCR. The DNA was the basis for D and trimming; V, J and clone size are from that table. The sample yields roughly 74,000 clones, 70% to 90% seen once. The receptor comes from a woman aged 80 or older with active or convalescent COVID-19. The sequenced sample consisted of peripheral blood.

CDR3 DNA sequence: TGTGCCACCAGCACCCGGGGGGGCAAAGAGACCCAGTACTTC. It codes for CATSTRGGKETQYF. The chain recombines TRBV15 with TRBJ2-5; 8 bases are shared with TRBD2. With 4 bases clipped from V and 3 bases from J, the junction kept 4 bases outside the gene matches. Germline assignment: CDR1 LNHNV and CDR2 YYDKDF (reference sequence). The CDR3 length is 14 residues.